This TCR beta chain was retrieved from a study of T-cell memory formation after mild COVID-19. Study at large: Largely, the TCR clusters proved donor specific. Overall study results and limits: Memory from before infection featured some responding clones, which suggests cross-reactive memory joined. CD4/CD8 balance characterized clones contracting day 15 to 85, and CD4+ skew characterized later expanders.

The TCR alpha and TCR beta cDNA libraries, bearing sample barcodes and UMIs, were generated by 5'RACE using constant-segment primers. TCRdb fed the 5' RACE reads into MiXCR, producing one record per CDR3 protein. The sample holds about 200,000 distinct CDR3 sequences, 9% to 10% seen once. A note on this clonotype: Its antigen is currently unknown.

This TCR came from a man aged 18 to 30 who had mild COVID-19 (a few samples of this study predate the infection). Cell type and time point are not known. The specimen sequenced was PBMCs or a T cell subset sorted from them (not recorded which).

The CDR3 is CASSQDLASHHTF. The CDR3 coding sequence is TGTGCCAGCAGCCAAGATTTGGCCAGCCACCACACCTTC. The chain has TRBV3-1 and TRBJ1-2; D is uncertain. This CDR3 comprises 13 residues. CDR1 is LGHDT and CDR2 is YNNKEL in the germline V gene (reference sequence). Trimming pared 0 bases from V and 12 bases from J, leaving 14 bases between.